What follows describes a single T cell receptor (beta chain). This entry comes from a study of OX40 agonist ivuxolimab in advanced cancers. Method: immunoSEQ multiplex PCR; TCRdb's copy keeps in-frame clones and lacks some. Seen here are some 60,000 clones, about four fifths observed once, and the top ten hold around 5%. The CDR3 contains 15 residues. The J segment lost 3 bases and the V segment lost 4 bases, leaving 5 bases of the junction unmatched. Per germline, CDR1 SGHTA and CDR2 FQGTGA. The rearrangement links TRBV7-3 to TRBJ1-1; 10 bases align to TRBD1. The sequence came from an adult with an advanced solid tumor such as melanoma, head and neck, liver or kidney cancer. This specimen was CD4+ or CD8+ T cells sorted from blood, taken in a trial of the OX40 agonist ivuxolimab. The CDR3 sequence: CASSYGTGEYTEAFF. The CDR3 DNA is TGTGCCAGCAGCTATGGGACAGGGGAGTACACTGAAGCTTTCTTT.